The clone carrying this T cell receptor beta chain was picked up many times. The ends were cut back, 0 bases at V and 0 bases at J, with 10 bases in the middle. Germline CDR1 and CDR2: SGHRS and YFSETQ. The CDR3 consists of 15 residues. TCRbeta library preparation incorporated unique molecular identifiers. TCRdb re-derived calls from the PCR reads in MiXCR, one entry per CDR3 protein. The table lists approximately 200,000 distinct CDR3 sequences, approximately 14% of them singletons. The sample belongs to a study of T-cell reconstitution after alpha-beta-depleted transplantation in children. This chain links TRBV5-1 with TRBJ2-7, with D perhaps TRBD1 (5 bases). The source material was PBMCs from the stem cell graft donor, sampled from the stem cell graft. The TCR sequence derives from a human donor who donated a stem cell graft to a child with acute lymphoblastic leukemia. CDR3 sequence reads: CASSLGAGNSYEQYF. The CDR3, as DNA: TGCGCCAGCAGCTTGGGGGCAGGGAACTCCTACGAGCAGTACTTC. The full variable domain, in which reference TRBV5-1 and TRBJ2-7 provide the parts outside the CDR3, is KAGVTQTPRYLIKTRGQQVTLSCSPISGHRSVSWYQQTPGQGLQFLFEYFSETQRNKGNFPGRFSGRQFSNSRSEMNVSTLELGDSALYLCASSLGAGNSYEQYFGPGTRLTVT.